The rows below give T cell receptor beta chains drawn from one sample of a study of cytomegalovirus exposure and HLA in healthy donors. TCRdb's table, derived via immunoSEQ multiplex PCR, lists solely in-frame clones and lacks some. Altogether approximately 160,000 clones are present, about 75% being singletons, with the ten largest covering approximately 4.4%. The sequencing sample was made of PBMCs. The receptor set was obtained from a man aged 18 to 30 in good health and CMV-seropositive. Both conserved end residues are part of each CDR3. Fields, in order: clone size, D gene, V gene, J gene, CDR3 DNA, CDR3 protein. D genes are given only for firm matches. Expanded clones are given a class, and other clones once, few, many or no size at all.

>few|TRBD1|TRBV5-1|TRBJ2-4
TGCGCCAGCAGCCCGGACAGGGGGACATGGGCCAAAAACATTCAGTACTTC
CASSPDRGTWAKNIQYF
>many|NA|TRBV9|TRBJ1-1
TGTGCCAGCAGCGTTGGATTAGGGGCCGGGAACACTGAAGCTTTCTTT
CASSVGLGAGNTEAFF
>once|TRBD2|TRBV27|TRBJ2-1
TGTGCCAGCAGTTCACTACCCATAGCGGGAGCGGGCAATGAGCAGTTCTTC
CASSSLPIAGAGNEQFF
>NA|NA|TRBV7-3|TRBJ1-2
TGTGCCAGCAGCGTGATGACAGGTGGCTACACCTTC
CASSVMTGGYTF
>NA|NA|TRBV27|TRBJ2-1
TGTGCCAGCAGTTTGTTGGTGATGAGCTCCTACAATGAGCAGTTCTTC
CASSLLVMSSYNEQFF
>NA|NA|TRBV30|TRBJ1-3
TGTGCCTGGAGTGTAGGAGGGGGGGCTCGGGTTTCCATATATTTT
CAWSVGGGARVSIYF
>NA|NA|TRBV29-1|TRBJ1-1
TGCAGCGTTCAGTGGCAGATGAACACTGAAGCTTTCTTT
CSVQWQMNTEAFF
>NA|NA|TRBV15|TRBJ1-2
TGTGCCACCAGCAGAGACAGTGATGACTACACCTTC
CATSRDSDDYTF
>NA|TRBD1|TRBV19|TRBJ1-2
TGTGCCAGTAGAGTACAGGGGGCGAAAACTGATGGCTACACCTTC
CASRVQGAKTDGYTF
>NA|NA|TRBV7-3|TRBJ2-1
TGTGCCAGCAGCCTACTGAACAATGAGCAGTTCTTC
CASSLLNNEQFF
>NA|NA|TRBV28|TRBJ2-2
TGTGCCAGCAGCCCCGCAGGAGGGTCCGGGGAGCTGTTTTTT
CASSPAGGSGELFF
>NA|NA|TRBV28|TRBJ2-3
TGTGCCAGCAGTTTATTGGAGAAGGTCCTAGGCACAGATACGCAGTATTTT
CASSLLEKVLGTDTQYF
>NA|NA|TRBV5-8|TRBJ1-1
TGTGCCAGCAGCTGGAAACGGGATATGGGCACTGAAGCTTTCTTT
CASSWKRDMGTEAFF
>NA|TRBD2|TRBV5-1|TRBJ2-1
TGCGCCAGCAGCTTGGGGACTAGCGGTTACAATGAGCAGTTCTTC
CASSLGTSGYNEQFF
>NA|TRBD2|TRBV6-6|TRBJ2-1
TGTGCCAGCAGTTACTACGCGGCTAGCGGCTACAATGAGCAGTTCTTC
CASSYYAASGYNEQFF
>NA|NA|TRBV29-1|TRBJ2-1
TGCAGCGCTAGCCGGAGCCTTTACAATGAGCAGTTCTTC
CSASRSLYNEQFF
>NA|TRBD2|TRBV9|TRBJ2-1
TGTGCCAGCAGCGTAGGTAGGGAGCGGGAGGGGAATGAGCAGTTCTTC
CASSVGREREGNEQFF
>NA|TRBD1|TRBV10-3|TRBJ1-5
TGTGCCATCAGGGAGGAGGGGACAGTAAATCAGCCCCAGCATTTT
CAIREEGTVNQPQHF
>NA|TRBD1|TRBV18|TRBJ2-1
TGTGCCAGCTCACCAGCAGGGGGCTCCTACAATGAGCAGTTCTTC
CASSPAGGSYNEQFF
>NA|NA|TRBV6-5|TRBJ1-1
TGTGCCAGCAGCCAACAGGGCACTGAAGCTTTCTTT
CASSQQGTEAFF
>once|NA|TRBV9|TRBJ1-1
TGTGCCAGCAGCTTCGACAGTCTGAACACTGAAGCTTTCTTT
CASSFDSLNTEAFF
>NA|TRBD2|TRBV9|TRBJ2-3
TGTGCCAGCAGCGTTCACGGACTAGCGGCCTCTAGCACAGATACGCAGTATTTT
CASSVHGLAASSTDTQYF
>NA|NA|TRBV5-1|TRBJ2-5
TGCGCCAGCAGCTTGGTGGCTGTTCAAGAGACCCAGTACTTC
CASSLVAVQETQYF
>NA|TRBD1|TRBV18|TRBJ1-1
TGTGCCAGCTCACCGGGACAGACGATGAACACTGAAGCTTTCTTT
CASSPGQTMNTEAFF
>few|NA|TRBV30|TRBJ1-6
TGTGCCTGGAGTTCAAATTCACCCCTCCACTTT
CAWSSNSPLHF
>NA|TRBD1|TRBV28|TRBJ1-1
TGTGCCAGCTTAACCGGGACAGGGGCCAATGAAGCTTTCTTT
CASLTGTGANEAFF
>NA|NA|TRBV5-1|TRBJ1-1
TGCGCCAGCAGCTTGCGGGACACCGCCACTGAAGCTTTCTTT
CASSLRDTATEAFF
>few|TRBD1|TRBV9|TRBJ2-5
TGTGCCAGCAGCTCCAGCACCACAGGGGATGAGACCCAGTACTTC
CASSSSTTGDETQYF
>NA|NA|TRBV30|TRBJ1-6
TGTGCCTGGGGATTGCAGGGGAATTCACCCCTCCACTTT
CAWGLQGNSPLHF
>few|TRBD1|TRBV5-1|TRBJ1-1
TGCGCCAGCAGCTCCCAGACAGGGGGTAACACTGAAGCTTTCTTT
CASSSQTGGNTEAFF